Following are 14 T cell receptor beta chains from one sample sequenced in a study of blood T cells in healthy people across ages. A second PCR of 7 to 11 cycles used a sample-barcoded 5' primer and a J-beta primer mix. TCRdb reprocessed the 5' RACE reads with MiXCR, giving one entry per CDR3 protein. This table has roughly 800,000 distinct CDR3 sequences, around 34% appearing once. Sequences were obtained from blood. All receptors come from a man aged 18 to 29 in good health.

The table lists this clonotype with many counts. The J gene is TRBJ2-7, the V gene TRBV11-2; D not resolved. The CDR3 extends over 14 amino acids. V was trimmed by 2 bases and J by 3 bases, leaving 11 bases between them. The germline V gene has CDR1 SGHAT and CDR2 FQNNGV. CDR3 sequence (DNA): TGTGCCAGCAGCTTAATCCGAGGCCACTACGAGCAGTACTTC. Translating it yields CASSLIRGHYEQYF.

This clonotype was found a few times. V is TRBV20-1 and J is TRBJ1-1, with 7 bases identical to TRBD1. The V segment lost 4 bases and the J segment 3 bases; nucleotides outside the gene matches: 20. This CDR3 contains 18 residues. CDR1 is DFQATT and CDR2 is SNEGSKA in the germline V gene (reference sequence). The CDR3 bases are TGCAGTGCTACCCCACCGAGGGGGGGAACAGGGGAGGACACTGAAGCTTTCTTT. Translating it yields CSATPPRGGTGEDTEAFF.

On this clonotype itself: Being one base from a much bigger clone, this may be a read error. The chain couples TRBV4-3 to TRBJ2-1; TRBD1 might be the D (6 bases). The germline V gene has CDR1 LGHNA and CDR2 YSLEER. This CDR3 region has 15 residues. V was pared by 0 bases and J by 10 bases, with 16 bases between. The CDR3 sequence: CASSQDDRNPYEQFF. The CDR3 nucleotides are TGCGCCAGCAGCCAAGACGACAGGAACCCTTACGAGCAGTTCTTC.

Many counts were recorded for this clonotype. The chain combines TRBV9 with TRBJ2-2; D uncertain. The germline V and J ends were trimmed by 0 bases and 3 bases, with 12 bases remaining between them. CDR1 SGDLS and CDR2 YYNGEE come from the germline V gene. The CDR3 sequence is 16 residues long. This chain's CDR3 is CASSVDVAADTGELFF. The CDR3 region has the DNA TGTGCCAGCAGCGTAGATGTGGCGGCGGACACCGGGGAGCTGTTTTTT.

This clonotype was counted a few times. The genes are TRBV20-1 and TRBJ1-1; D remains ambiguous. The germline V and J ends were trimmed by 0 bases and 4 bases, with 18 bases remaining between them. The CDR3 totals 16 residues. Germline V gene lookup returns CDR1 DFQATT and CDR2 SNEGSKA (reference sequence). CDR3 DNA sequence: TGCAGTGCTAGAGATAACGGCCGGGCGCGAGGCACTGAAGCTTTCTTT. Encoded protein: CSARDNGRARGTEAFF.

The sample holds a few counts of this clonotype. In nucleotides, the CDR3 is TGTGCCAGCAGCTTAGCGGCAGGGGGCCGCTACGAGCAGTACTTC. This translates into CASSLAAGGRYEQYF. The chain recombines TRBV7-2 with TRBJ2-7; 8 bases match TRBD1. Germline-derived CDR1 and CDR2 are SGHTA and FQGNSA. The V gene end was trimmed by 0 bases and the J gene end by 3 bases; junction bases not matched to a gene: 4. The length of the CDR3 is 15 residues.

This clonotype showed up many times. The chain couples TRBV6-1 to TRBJ2-3; tentative D call: TRBD1 (6 bases). V lost 2 bases to trimming and J lost 6 bases, with 18 bases between them. Germline CDR1 MNHNS, CDR2 SASEGT. This CDR3 spans 16 amino acids. In DNA form, the CDR3 reads TGTGCCAGCAGTGAACAGCCAGGGGCGCAGTATGATACGCAGTATTTT. This gives the protein CASSEQPGAQYDTQYF.

The rearrangement links TRBV29-1 to TRBJ1-2; D gene unclear. CDR1 is SQVTM and CDR2 is ANQGSEA in the germline V gene. Trimming took 7 bases from V and 0 from J, leaving 15 bases between them. The CDR3 totals 14 residues. CDR3 nucleotides: TGCAGCGCTGATAGGCGGGAAGCTAACTATGGCTACACCTTC. Translated: CSADRREANYGYTF.

This clonotype showed up just a few times. This chain connects TRBV5-5 to TRBJ1-5; maybe TRBD1 (6 bases). V shed 2 bases and J shed 4 bases, with 10 bases lying between them. The germline V gene encodes CDR1 SGHKS and CDR2 YYEKEE (reference sequence). CDR3 length: 14 residues. CDR3 DNA sequence: TGTGCCAGCAGCTTATCAGGGGTGAATCAGCCCCAGCATTTT. Residues: CASSLSGVNQPQHF.

The chain employs TRBV7-9 and TRBJ1-2; D is ambiguous. This CDR3 is built from 15 residues. The V and J ends lost 5 bases and 4 bases respectively, with 17 bases between them. Germline V gene lookup returns CDR1 SEHNR and CDR2 FQNEAQ (reference sequence). CDR3 sequence (DNA): TGTGCCAGCAGCCTCGGACTCTCATCGGGCTATGGCTACACCTTC. Translation gives CASSLGLSSGYGYTF.

This clonotype was detected a few times. The chain employs TRBV6-5 and TRBJ2-7; D unresolved. Trimming cost V 2 bases and J 2 bases, with 10 bases left between them. This CDR3 region has 14 residues. The V gene's germline CDR1 is MNHEY and CDR2 SVGAGI. The CDR3 nucleotides are TGTGCCAGCAGTTACGGGCAGATACCCTACGAGCAGTACTTC. It specifies CASSYGQIPYEQYF.

The rearrangement joins TRBV20-1 to TRBJ2-2; the D is unclear. V lost 0 bases to trimming and J lost 6 bases, with 8 bases between them. Per germline, CDR1 DFQATT and CDR2 SNEGSKA (reference sequence). The CDR3 loop spans 13 amino acids. The CDR3 spells CSARDLGPGELFF. The CDR3 DNA is TGCAGTGCTAGAGATCTAGGGCCCGGGGAGCTGTTTTTT.

The chain uses TRBV4-2 and TRBJ2-1; D is undetermined. The CDR3 totals 12 residues. Germline V lookup: CDR1 LGHNA, CDR2 YNFKEQ. V was pared by 5 bases and J by 6 bases, with 8 bases between. The CDR3 coding sequence is TGTGCCAGCAGCGTAGAGAGCAATGAGCAGTTCTTC. Translation: CASSVESNEQFF.

The rearrangement links TRBV12-3 or TRBV12-4 to TRBJ2-1, with 9 positions matching TRBD1. V lost 4 bases and J lost 6; bases outside the gene matches: 4. The CDR3 spans 14 residues. CDR3 nucleotide sequence: TGTGCCAGCAGTTGGGACAGGGTAGGCAATGAGCAGTTCTTC. The encoded protein is CASSWDRVGNEQFF.